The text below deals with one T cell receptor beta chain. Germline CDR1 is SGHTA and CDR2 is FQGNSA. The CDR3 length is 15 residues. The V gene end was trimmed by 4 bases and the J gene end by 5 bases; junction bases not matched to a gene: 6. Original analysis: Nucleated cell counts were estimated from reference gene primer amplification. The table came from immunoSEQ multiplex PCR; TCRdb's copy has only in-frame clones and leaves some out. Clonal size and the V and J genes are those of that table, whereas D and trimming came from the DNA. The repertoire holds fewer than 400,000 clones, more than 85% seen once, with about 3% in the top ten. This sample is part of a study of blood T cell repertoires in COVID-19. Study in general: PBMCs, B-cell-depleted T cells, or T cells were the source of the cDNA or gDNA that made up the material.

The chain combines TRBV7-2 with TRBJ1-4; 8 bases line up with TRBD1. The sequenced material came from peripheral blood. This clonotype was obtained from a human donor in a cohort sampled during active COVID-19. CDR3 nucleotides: TGTGCCAGCAGCTCAGGCGGGACAGGCAATGAAAAACTGTTTTTT. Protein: CASSSGGTGNEKLFF. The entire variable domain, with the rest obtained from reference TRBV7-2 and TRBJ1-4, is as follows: GAGVSQSPSNKVTEKGKDVELRCDPISGHTALYWYRQSLGQGLEFLIYFQGNSAPDKSGLPSDRFSAERTGGSVSTLTIQRTQQEDSAVYLCASSSGGTGNEKLFFGSGTQLSVL.